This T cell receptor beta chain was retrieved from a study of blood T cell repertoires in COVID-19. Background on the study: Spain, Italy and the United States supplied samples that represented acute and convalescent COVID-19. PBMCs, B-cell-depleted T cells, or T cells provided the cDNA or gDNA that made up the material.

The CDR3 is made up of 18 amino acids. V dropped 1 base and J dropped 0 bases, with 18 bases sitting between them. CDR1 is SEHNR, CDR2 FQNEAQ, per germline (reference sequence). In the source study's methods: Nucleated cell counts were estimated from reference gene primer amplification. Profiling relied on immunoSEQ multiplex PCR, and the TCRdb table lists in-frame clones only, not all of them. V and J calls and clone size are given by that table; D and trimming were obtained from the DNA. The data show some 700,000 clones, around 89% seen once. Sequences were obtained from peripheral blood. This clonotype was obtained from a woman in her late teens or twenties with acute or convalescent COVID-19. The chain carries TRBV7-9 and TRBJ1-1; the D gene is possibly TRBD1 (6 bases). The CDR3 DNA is TGTGCCAGCAGCTTAGTGGCAGCAGTGGGACAAGTGAACACTGAAGCTTTCTTT. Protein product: CASSLVAAVGQVNTEAFF.